The clone carrying this T cell receptor (beta chain) was counted only a few times. Its antigen is still unknown. For TCR beta, libraries came from iRepertoire HTBI primers and Arm-PCR of CDR3 regions. TCRdb itself ran the multiplex PCR reads through MiXCR, one entry per CDR3 protein. The table has 300,000 to 400,000 distinct CDR3 sequences, roughly 21% seen once; the top ten hold less than 35%. These data originate in a study of regulatory T cells in long-lasting Graves disease. Study-level information: Persistent Graves' disease denoted over 5 years of antithyroid drugs plus positive TSH receptor antibodies.

General study results and limits: Persistent patients had more shared public clonotypes (fewer than 3,000) than new patients (roughly 900). When disease was persistent, TRBV28, TRBJ1-2 and TRBJ2-5 were the favored segments.

The time point is: persistent/refractory GD, antithyroid drugs over 5 years with positive TRAb. The TCR library was made from RNA that had been extracted from PBMCs in TRIzol. CDR1 and CDR2 (germline): MDHEN, SYDVKM. This CDR3 has 13 amino acids. Trimming at V came to 11 bases and at J to 7 bases, leaving 8 bases not matched to a gene. This material consisted of peripheral blood mononuclear cells (PBMCs), taken when the disease was refractory, from a patient treated with antithyroid drugs. The chain joins TRBV28 to TRBJ2-1; 10 nucleotides line up with TRBD2. The TCR sequence derives from a female donor with Graves disease. The CDR3 DNA follows: TGTGCCCGGCACAGCGGGAGGGCTAATGAGCAGTTCTTC. Its translation is CARHSGRANEQFF.